This T cell receptor beta chain was captured by sequencing in a study of control samples from healthy donors and cancer patients. The assay was immunoSEQ multiplex PCR, and TCRdb's table has in-frame clones only and misses some. This sample has roughly 140,000 clones, with roughly 93% found just once. Germline lookup yields CDR1 LNHDA and CDR2 SQIVND (reference sequence). The CDR3 totals 14 residues. Trimming cost V 9 bases and J 6 bases; bases outside gene matches: 8. V is TRBV19 and J is TRBJ2-1; 10 bases align to TRBD2. The origin of this receptor is a middle-aged man in good health. The sample consisted of blood. The CDR3 nucleotides read TGTGCCAGCAAACTAGCGGGAAGGGTCAATGAGCAGTTCTTC. Translation: CASKLAGRVNEQFF. Complete variable domain (other parts from reference TRBV19 and TRBJ2-1): DGGITQSPKYLFRKEGQNVTLSCEQNLNHDAMYWYRQDPGQGLRLIYYSQIVNDFQKGDIAEGYSVSREKKESFPLTVTSAQKNPTAFYLCASKLAGRVNEQFFGPGTRLTVL.